A selection of T cell receptor beta chains follows, all from one sample in a study of shared clonotypes between healthy human individuals. Repertoires were generated with immunoSEQ multiplex PCR, while TCRdb's copy carries only in-frame clones and drops some. The sample consists of about 2.1 million clones, 93% of them appearing once. Material: naive CD8+ T cells from PBMCs. These receptors all come from a young man in good health. Some clones in this sample may be carry-over from other donors' samples. Each CDR3 is given with its conserved first and last residue. Only part of the rows carry a size: once, few, many, or a class if the clone is expanded.

. TRBV9 CASSYPPDIQPGEQYF
. TRBV19 CASSPGHGRGEQYF
. TRBV27 CASSRLPYTGAYEQYF
once TRBV10-3 CAISETATQTDTQYF
. TRBV28 CASSGQSQETQYF
. TRBV4-3 CASSPRSGGAYEQYF
few TRBV7-9 CASSSPSRYTEAFF
. TRBV6-1 CASSEVLGSSGNTIYF
. TRBV11-2 CASSWGSLNTGELFF
. TRBV10-3 CAIRPAASTDTQYF
. TRBV4-1 CASSHADGAGYTF
. TRBV27 CASRNAPGGRGLEKLFF
. TRBV5-8 CASSRSLGGSTYF
. TRBV7-2 CASSSKYDSSYEQYF
. TRBV28 CASSLPKGQREEGDTQYF
. TRBV29-1 CSVVLSYGYTF
. TRBV29-1 CSVKAGKIYEQYF
once TRBV30 CAWGARGFGEQFF
. TRBV7-9 CASSIQTGWLEKLFF
once TRBV6-5 CASSYSSYNEQFF
. TRBV6-1 CASSGLHVWGTEPFYGYTF
. TRBV7-9 CASSLVPLDTVNTEAFF
. TRBV7-9 CASSLMRLEQYF
. TRBV28 CASRGTTHISTDTQYF
. TRBV27 CASRIQGASYEQYF
once TRBV29-1 CSVGVAFEQYF
. TRBV11-2 CASSRLTSASTDTQYF
. TRBV4-3 CASSQGPYSYEQYF
. TRBV5-1 CASSLVAARNTGELFF
. TRBV6-1 CARGPQHEQYF
. TRBV2 CASSVELNNEQFF
. TRBV19 CASSFGAGGNTEAFF
. TRBV6-1 CASQGRRGGDQPQHF
. TRBV10-3 CAITRLAGGVYEQYF
. TRBV7-9 CASSSPGTPTAQAFF
many TRBV5-6 CASSLGNQPQHF
. TRBV28 CATPDGLYGYTF
. TRBV7-9 CASSSSGRPYNEQFF
. TRBV27 CASSLRLAGVIHYEQYF
. TRBV15 CATSPKSGTEAFF
. TRBV4-3 CASSQDSTGWGDEQFF